One TCR beta chain is described in this entry. Its antigen remains unknown. PCR primers comprised 60 Vbeta and 13 Jbeta primers. Sequencing was performed with immunoSEQ multiplex PCR; in TCRdb, only in-frame clones are kept and a portion is missing. The sample carries about 54,000 clones, roughly 85% recorded once. The sample originates from a study of cytomegalovirus exposure and HLA in healthy donors. V gave up 2 bases and J gave up 1 base, with 7 bases separating them. The CDR3 is 14 residues long. Per the germline V gene, CDR1 is MNHNS and CDR2 is SASEGT. The donors, nominally healthy at sampling, likely had unrecorded immune exposures. General observations from the study: CMV serostatus was the sole immune exposure information available. Reportedly, TCR beta sequences accurately predicted HLA-A and HLA-B alleles in most subjects.

What was sequenced was PBMCs. V gene TRBV6-1 combines with J gene TRBJ2-3; possibly TRBD1 for D (5 bases). This TCR was recovered from a woman younger than 30 in good health and CMV-seronegative. CDR3 DNA: TGTGCCAGCAGTGAACCCAGGGGCACAGATACGCAGTATTTT. Translating it yields CASSEPRGTDTQYF.